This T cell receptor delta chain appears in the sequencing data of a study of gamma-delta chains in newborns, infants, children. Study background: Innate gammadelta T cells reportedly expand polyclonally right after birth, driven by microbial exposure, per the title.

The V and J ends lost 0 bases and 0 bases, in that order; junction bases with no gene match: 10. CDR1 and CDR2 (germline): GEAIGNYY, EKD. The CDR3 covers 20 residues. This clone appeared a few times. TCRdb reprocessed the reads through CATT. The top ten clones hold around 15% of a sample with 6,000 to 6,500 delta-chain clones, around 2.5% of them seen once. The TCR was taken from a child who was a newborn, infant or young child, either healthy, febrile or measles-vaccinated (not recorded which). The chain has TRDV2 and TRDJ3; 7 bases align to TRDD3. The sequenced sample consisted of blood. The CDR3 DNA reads TGTGCCTGTGACACCTGGGGAACTGGGGACCACTCCTGGGACACCCGACAGATGTTTTTC. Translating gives CACDTWGTGDHSWDTRQMFF.